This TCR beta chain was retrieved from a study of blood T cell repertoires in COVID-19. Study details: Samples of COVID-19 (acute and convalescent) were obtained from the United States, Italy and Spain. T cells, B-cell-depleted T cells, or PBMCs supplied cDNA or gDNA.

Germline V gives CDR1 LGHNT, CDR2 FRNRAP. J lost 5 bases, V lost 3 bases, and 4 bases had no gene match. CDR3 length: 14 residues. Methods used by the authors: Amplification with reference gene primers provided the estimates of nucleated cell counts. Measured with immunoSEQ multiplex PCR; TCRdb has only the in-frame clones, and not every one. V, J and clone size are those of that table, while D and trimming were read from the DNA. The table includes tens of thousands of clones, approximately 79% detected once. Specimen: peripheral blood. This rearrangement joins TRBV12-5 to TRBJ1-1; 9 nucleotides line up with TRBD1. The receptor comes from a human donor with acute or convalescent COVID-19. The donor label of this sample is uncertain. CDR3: CASGFGQGRTEAFF. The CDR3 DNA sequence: TGTGCTAGTGGTTTCGGACAGGGGCGGACTGAAGCTTTCTTT. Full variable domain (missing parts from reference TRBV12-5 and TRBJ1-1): DARVTQTPRHKVTEMGQEVTMRCQPILGHNTVFWYRQTMMQGLELLAYFRNRAPLDDSGMPKDRFSAEMPDATLATLKIQPSEPRDSAVYFCASGFGQGRTEAFFGQGTRLTVV.